The 15 T cell receptor beta chains below were found in one sample sequenced in a study of T cells in Graves' hyperthyroidism and ophthalmopathy. RNA transcripts provided the source from which TCR beta CDR3 regions were amplified. Carried out on the TCR CDR3, a first-round RT-PCR used the HTBI primer set. Each CDR3 protein gets one entry after TCRdb re-called the multiplex PCR reads with MiXCR. The sample has about 200,000 distinct CDR3 sequences; about a sixth are singletons. The sequencing input was blood. The receptors stem from a woman aged 45 to 65 with Graves' hyperthyroidism.

This clonotype was counted at least ten times. The chain recombines TRBV5-6 with TRBJ2-5; 8 bases are shared with TRBD2. Per germline, CDR1 SGHDT and CDR2 YYEEEE. The CDR3 covers 18 residues. V shed 3 bases and J 1 base; nucleotides not matched to a gene: 14. The CDR3 sequence: CASSSLYGGRITQETQYF. In nucleotides, the CDR3 is TGTGCCAGCAGCTCCCTCTACGGCGGGAGGATAACCCAAGAGACCCAGTACTTC. The complete variable domain, with remaining parts taken from reference TRBV5-6 and TRBJ2-5, reads DAGVTQSPTHLIKTRGQQVTLRCSPKSGHDTVSWYQQALGQGPQFIFQYYEEEERQRGNFPDRFSGHQFPNYSSELNVNALLLGDSALYLCASSSLYGGRITQETQYFGPGTRLLVL.

The chain links TRBV18 to TRBJ2-3; 10 bases agree with TRBD1. The CDR3 has 13 residues. The J segment lost 6 bases and the V segment lost 6 bases, leaving 3 bases of the junction unmatched. From germline, CDR1 is KGHSH and CDR2 LQKENI. CDR3 nucleotide sequence: TGTGCCAGCTCTCCGGACAGGGGGGATACGCAGTATTTT. Translation: CASSPDRGDTQYF. The complete variable domain, with remaining parts taken from reference TRBV18 and TRBJ2-3, reads NAGVMQNPRHLVRRRGQEARLRCSPMKGHSHVYWYRQLPEEGLKFMVYLQKENIIDESGMPKERFSAEFPKEGPSILRIQQVVRGDSAAYFCASSPDRGDTQYFGPGTRLTVL.

This clonotype was recorded at least ten times. The chain employs TRBV12-3 or TRBV12-4 and TRBJ2-7; 8 bases match TRBD2. V was pared by 3 bases and J by 1 base, with 5 bases of the junction left unmatched. This CDR3 spans 15 amino acids. This chain's CDR3 is CASSLRASGSYEQYF. CDR3 nucleotides: TGTGCCAGCAGTTTGCGGGCTAGCGGGTCCTACGAGCAGTACTTC.

This clonotype was picked up many times. The chain employs TRBV12-3 or TRBV12-4 and TRBJ2-3, with D hard to call. Trimming cost V 3 bases and J 5 bases, with 9 bases left between them. The CDR3 length is 13 residues. The CDR3: CASSFGLGDTQYF. For the CDR3, the DNA is TGTGCCAGCAGTTTTGGGCTAGGAGATACGCAGTATTTT.

This sequence joins TRBV4-2 and TRBJ2-1, with 14 bases that match TRBD2. Losses at the gene ends were 4 bases for V and 8 bases for J; bases not matched to a gene: 10. Germline V gene lookup returns CDR1 LGHNA and CDR2 YNFKEQ. The CDR3 extends over 17 amino acids. CDR3 region: CASSPLKTSGRGDEQFF. The CDR3 DNA reads TGTGCCAGCAGCCCCCTTAAGACTAGCGGGAGGGGGGATGAGCAGTTCTTC.

This clonotype was counted at least ten times. The gene calls are TRBV20-1 and TRBJ2-1; TRBD2 matches 10 bases. With V trimmed by 0 bases and J by 2 bases, 13 bases remained unmatched. Looked up from germline, CDR1 is DFQATT and CDR2 is SNEGSKA (reference sequence). CDR3 length: 19 amino acids. The DNA of the CDR3 is TGCAGTGCTAGAGATGGGCTAGCGGGAGTCCCCACCGCCTACAATGAGCAGTTCTTC. It specifies CSARDGLAGVPTAYNEQFF.

This chain connects TRBV19 to TRBJ1-1; 9 bases align to TRBD1. V lost 3 bases, J lost 3 bases, and 5 bases stayed unmatched. The CDR3 consists of 15 residues. Germline CDR1 is LNHDA and CDR2 is SQIVND (reference sequence). The CDR3 nucleotides read TGTGCCAGTAGTATGGGGACAGGGTTTTACACTGAAGCTTTCTTT. Translating gives CASSMGTGFYTEAFF.

The CDR3 nucleotides are TGTGCCAGCAGCTTGGCGCGCGGGAGGGGTGAGCAGTTCTTC. This gives the protein CASSLARGRGEQFF. The chain links TRBV5-6 to TRBJ2-1; 9 nucleotides align to TRBD2. Germline lookup yields CDR1 SGHDT and CDR2 YYEEEE. The CDR3 is made up of 14 amino acids. V shed 0 bases, J shed 9 bases, and the junction held 4 bases outside the gene matches.

This clonotype was seen repeatedly, ten times or more. This chain links TRBV2 with TRBJ2-7, with D possibly matching TRBD1 (6 bases). The CDR3 totals 14 residues. Trimming stripped 3 bases from V and 3 bases from J, with 12 bases between. Germline values: CDR1 SNHLY, CDR2 FYNNEI. CDR3 amino acids: CASSDTTGIYEQYF. The CDR3 nucleotides read TGTGCCAGCAGTGATACGACAGGAATCTACGAGCAGTACTTC.

This clonotype came up many times. J is TRBJ2-1 and V is TRBV13; TRBD2 matches at 9 bases. CDR1 is PRHDT and CDR2 is FYEKMQ in the germline V gene (reference sequence). The length of the CDR3 is 16 residues. Trimming took 5 bases from V and 9 from J; bases not matched to a gene: 14. CDR3 nucleotides: TGTGCCAGCAGCGCCTCGGGACTAGCACCCTCGGGTGAGCAGTTCTTC. Translated, it gives CASSASGLAPSGEQFF.

Only a few counts were recorded for this clonotype. The chain carries TRBV5-1 and TRBJ2-1; 10 nucleotides line up with TRBD2. V was pared by 2 bases and J by 0 bases, with 5 bases of the junction left unmatched. The germline V gene encodes CDR1 SGHRS and CDR2 YFSETQ. The CDR3 sequence is 17 residues long. The CDR3 sequence is CASSLPGLATSYNEQFF. In DNA, the CDR3 is TGCGCCAGCAGCTTACCGGGACTAGCGACCTCCTACAATGAGCAGTTCTTC.

This clonotype was counted at least ten times. This chain uses TRBV7-6 with TRBJ1-3; TRBD1 matches at 10 bases. This CDR3 has 16 residues. The V and J ends lost 5 bases and 4 bases, in that order; junction bases with no gene match: 8. Germline values: CDR1 SGHVS, CDR2 FNYEAQ. The CDR3 region is CASSLETGGGGNTIYF. CDR3 nucleotide sequence: TGTGCCAGCAGCCTCGAGACAGGGGGCGGGGGAAACACCATATATTTT. The full variable domain, with the rest looked up from reference TRBV7-6 and TRBJ1-3, is GAGVSQSPRYKVTKRGQDVALRCDPISGHVSLYWYRQALGQGPEFLTYFNYEAQQDKSGLPNDRFSAERPEGSISTLTIQRTEQRDSAMYRCASSLETGGGGNTIYFGEGSWLTVV.

The chain carries TRBV11-2 and TRBJ1-4; perhaps TRBD1 as D (5 bases). Per the germline V gene, CDR1 is SGHAT and CDR2 is FQNNGV. This CDR3 spans 14 amino acids. V was shortened by 5 bases and J by 2 bases, with 9 bases between the two germline ends. In nucleotides, the CDR3 is TGTGCCAGCAGCCGGACACCTACTAATGAAAAACTGTTTTTT. This sequence encodes CASSRTPTNEKLFF.

This clonotype was observed a handful of times. CDR3 DNA: TGCGCCAGCAGCCTGTCGAGGGGTCCTGAGCAGTTCTTC. Translated, it gives CASSLSRGPEQFF. The gene calls are TRBV4-1 and TRBJ2-1; D assignment may be TRBD1 or TRBD2 (5 bases each). Trimming stripped 4 bases from V and 9 bases from J, with 13 bases between. The germline gives CDR1 MGHRA, CDR2 YSYEKL. This CDR3 region has 13 residues.

The chain is built from TRBV20-1 and TRBJ2-1; perhaps TRBD1 as D (6 bases). The CDR3 extends over 15 amino acids. Germline CDR1 is DFQATT and CDR2 is SNEGSKA (reference sequence). CDR3 sequence (DNA): TGCAGCGCCACCTTGGGGGCGAGCTCCTACAATGAGCAGTTCTTC. Protein product: CSATLGASSYNEQFF.